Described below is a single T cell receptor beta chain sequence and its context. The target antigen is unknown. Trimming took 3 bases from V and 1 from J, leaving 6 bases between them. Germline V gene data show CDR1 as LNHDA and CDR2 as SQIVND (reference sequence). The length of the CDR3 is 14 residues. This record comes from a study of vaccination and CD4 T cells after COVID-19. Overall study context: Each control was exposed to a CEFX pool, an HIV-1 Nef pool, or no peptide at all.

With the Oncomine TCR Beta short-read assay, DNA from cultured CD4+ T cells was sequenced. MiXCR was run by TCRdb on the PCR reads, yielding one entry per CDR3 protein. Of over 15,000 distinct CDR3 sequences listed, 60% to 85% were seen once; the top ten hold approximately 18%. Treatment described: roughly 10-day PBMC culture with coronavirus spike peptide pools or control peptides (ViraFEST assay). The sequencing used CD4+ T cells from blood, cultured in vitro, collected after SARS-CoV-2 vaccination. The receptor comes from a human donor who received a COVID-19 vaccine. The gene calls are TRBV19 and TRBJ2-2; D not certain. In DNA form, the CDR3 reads TGTGCCAGTAGTATCATCGAGAACACCGGGGAGCTGTTTTTT. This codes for CASSIIENTGELFF.